This T cell receptor beta chain appears in the sequencing data of a study of shared clonotypes between healthy human individuals. This CDR3 has 12 residues. The germline V gene has CDR1 GTSNPN and CDR2 SVGIG (reference sequence). Deletions cut 0 bases from V and 9 bases from J, with 11 bases between. Sequencing was performed with immunoSEQ multiplex PCR; in TCRdb, only in-frame clones are kept and a portion is missing. The sample shows 2 million to 3 million clones, about 92% of them seen only once. Sequenced material: naive CD4+ T cells sorted from blood. The subset here: CD45RA+ positively selected. V is TRBV30 and J is TRBJ2-5; tentatively, D is TRBD1 (5 bases). This receptor was taken from a man younger than 35 in good health. The CDR3 loop is CAWSVLDRAQYF. The CDR3, as DNA: TGTGCCTGGAGTGTACTCGACAGAGCCCAGTACTTC. Drawing the rest from reference TRBV30 and TRBJ2-5, the complete variable domain is SQTIHQWPATLVQPVGSPLSLECTVEGTSNPNLYWYRQAAGRGLQLLFYSVGIGQISSEVPQNLSASRPQDRQFILSSKKLLLSDSGFYLCAWSVLDRAQYFGPGTRLLVL.